This T cell receptor beta chain was profiled in a study of response to subunit inactivated influenza vaccine. As regards this clonotype: The antigen is unknown.

TCRdb analysed the RT-PCR reads with MiXCR anew, one entry per CDR3 protein. The sample gives roughly 790,000 distinct CDR3 sequences, around 20% of which show up once; roughly 10% is in the top ten. Germline CDR1 reads SGHRS; CDR2 reads YFSETQ. V gave up 0 bases and J gave up 0 bases, with 10 bases separating them. This CDR3 has 16 residues. Whole-study findings and limits: A suggestion made by the authors is that each seasonal influenza vaccination recruits few new T cells.

Sequencing used PBMCs from blood, obtained more than 4 days after vaccination. This chain connects TRBV5-1 to TRBJ2-1; no reliable D call. This TCR derives from a man aged 50 to 59 who received an inactivated influenza vaccine. The CDR3 spells CASSLAGATSYNEQFF. CDR3 sequence (DNA): TGCGCCAGCAGCTTGGCCGGCGCTACCTCCTACAATGAGCAGTTCTTC. Drawing the rest from reference TRBV5-1 and TRBJ2-1, the complete variable domain is KAGVTQTPRYLIKTRGQQVTLSCSPISGHRSVSWYQQTPGQGLQFLFEYFSETQRNKGNFPGRFSGRQFSNSRSEMNVSTLELGDSALYLCASSLAGATSYNEQFFGPGTRLTVL.